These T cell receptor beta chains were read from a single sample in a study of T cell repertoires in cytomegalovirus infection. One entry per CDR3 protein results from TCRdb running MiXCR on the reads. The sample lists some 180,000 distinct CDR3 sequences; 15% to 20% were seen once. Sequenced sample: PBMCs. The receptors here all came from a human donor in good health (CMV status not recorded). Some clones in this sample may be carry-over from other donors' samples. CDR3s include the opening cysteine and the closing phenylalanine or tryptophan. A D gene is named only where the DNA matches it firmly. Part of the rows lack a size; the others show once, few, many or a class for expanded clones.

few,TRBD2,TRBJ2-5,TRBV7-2,TGTGCCAGCAGCTTGTCGGGAGGCCTGGAGACCCAGTACTTC,CASSLSGGLETQYF
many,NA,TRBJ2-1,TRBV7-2,TGTGCCAGCAGCACCCCCGGGGACTCCACCTACAATGAGCAGTTCTTC,CASSTPGDSTYNEQFF
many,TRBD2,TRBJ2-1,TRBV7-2,TGTGCCAGCAGCACAGGACTAGCGGGTGAGCAGTTCTTC,CASSTGLAGEQFF
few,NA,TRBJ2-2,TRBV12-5,TGTGCTAGTGGTTTATTACACGGAAACACCGGGGAGCTGTTTTTT,CASGLLHGNTGELFF
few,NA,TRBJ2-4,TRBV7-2,TGTGCCAGCAGCCAACGTTCCATTCAGTACTTC,CASSQRSIQYF
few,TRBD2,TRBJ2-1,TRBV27,TGTGCCAGCTCCAGCCGACTAGCGGGAACCTACAATGAGCAGTTCTTC,CASSSRLAGTYNEQFF
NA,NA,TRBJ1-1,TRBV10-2,TGCGCCAGCAGTCATCAGGGTGCGAACACTGAAGCTTTCTTT,CASSHQGANTEAFF
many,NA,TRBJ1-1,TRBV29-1,TGCAGCGTAATGGAGACAGGGAACACTGAAGCTTTCTTT,CSVMETGNTEAFF
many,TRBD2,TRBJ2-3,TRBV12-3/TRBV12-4,TGTGCCAGCAGTAAGCGGGGGGCATCAGATACGCAGTATTTT,CASSKRGASDTQYF
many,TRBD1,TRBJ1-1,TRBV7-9,TGTGCCAGCAGCTTTCGGGACAGGAACACTGAAGCTTTCTTT,CASSFRDRNTEAFF
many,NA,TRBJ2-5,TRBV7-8,TGTGCCAGCAGATATCGGGAGACCCAGTACTTC,CASRYRETQYF
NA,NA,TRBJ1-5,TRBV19,TGTGCCAGTAGTATGGCACGGTTTAGCAATCAGCCCCAGCATTTT,CASSMARFSNQPQHF
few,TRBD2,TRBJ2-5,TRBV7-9,TGTGCCAGCAGCTCTGAGACTAGCGGGGTGACCCAGTACTTC,CASSSETSGVTQYF
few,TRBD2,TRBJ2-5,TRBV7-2,TGTGCCAGCAGCTTAGAACTTAATCGACTAGCGGGTGCTCAAGAGACCCAGTACTTC,CASSLELNRLAGAQETQYF
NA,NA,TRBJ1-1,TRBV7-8,TGTGCCAGCGGAGCGGGCAGGAGGTCTGACACTGAAGCTTTCTTT,CASGAGRRSDTEAFF
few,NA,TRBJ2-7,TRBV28,TGTGCCAGCAGGGGGGTAGGCGCGCAGTACTTC,CASRGVGAQYF
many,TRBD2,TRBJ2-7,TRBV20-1,TGCAGTGCTAGTGGGCTAGCGGGCACCCTTGGCTACGAGCAGTACTTC,CSASGLAGTLGYEQYF
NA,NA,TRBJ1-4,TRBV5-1,TGCGCCAGCAGCTTGGGCCGGAGTGAAAAACTGTTTTTT,CASSLGRSEKLFF
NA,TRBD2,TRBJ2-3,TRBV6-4,TGTGCCAGCAGTGAATCTAGCGGGGTCAGTGATACGCAGTATTTT,CASSESSGVSDTQYF
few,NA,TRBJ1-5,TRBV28,TGTGCCAGCAGTTGGGAGGTACCCGGTCAGCCCCAGCATTTT,CASSWEVPGQPQHF
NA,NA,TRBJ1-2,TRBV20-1,TGCAGTGCCCGAAGGCCTAACTATGGCTACACCTTC,CSARRPNYGYTF
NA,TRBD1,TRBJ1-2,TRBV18,TGTGCCAGCTCACCTGTCCCGGGACAGGAGGCCTATGGCTACACCTTC,CASSPVPGQEAYGYTF
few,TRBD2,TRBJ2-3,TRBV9,TGTGCCAGCAGCGCCGGACTAGCAGTCACAGATACGCAGTATTTT,CASSAGLAVTDTQYF
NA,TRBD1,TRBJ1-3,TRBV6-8,TGTGCCAGCAGTTTGACAGGGGGAAACACCATATATTTT,CASSLTGGNTIYF
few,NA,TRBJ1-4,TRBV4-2,TGTGCCAGCAGCCCAACCGGGCTCAATGAAAAACTGTTTTTT,CASSPTGLNEKLFF
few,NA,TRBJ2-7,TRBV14,TGTGCCAGCAGCCAAGGGTGGCCCCAGGAACCCTACGAGCAGTACTTC,CASSQGWPQEPYEQYF
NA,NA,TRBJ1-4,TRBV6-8,TGTGCCAGCAGTTATCGACTTAATGAAAAACTGTTTTTT,CASSYRLNEKLFF
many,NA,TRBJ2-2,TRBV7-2,TGTGCCAGCAGCCCGTGGGGGAGCCCGAACACCGGGGAGCTGTTTTTT,CASSPWGSPNTGELFF
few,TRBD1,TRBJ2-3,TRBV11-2,TGTGCCAGCAGCTCCGGGACAGGGTCATTTTATACGCAGTATTTT,CASSSGTGSFYTQYF
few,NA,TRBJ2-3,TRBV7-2,TGTGCCAGCAGCTTAGATTATACGCAGTATTTT,CASSLDYTQYF
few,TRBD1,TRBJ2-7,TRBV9,TGTGCCAGCAGCGAAACCGGGACAGGGTTCTACGAGCAGTACTTC,CASSETGTGFYEQYF
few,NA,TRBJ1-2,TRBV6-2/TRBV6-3,TGTGCCAGCCTAAACATTTATGGCTACACCTTC,CASLNIYGYTF
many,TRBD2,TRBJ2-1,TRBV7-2,TGTGCCAGCAGCTCCAGACTAGCGGGAGATTATGAGCAGTTCTTC,CASSSRLAGDYEQFF
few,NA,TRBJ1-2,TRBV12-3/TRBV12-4,TGTGCCAGCAGCGTGGTGGGCAGGGATGGCTACACCTTC,CASSVVGRDGYTF
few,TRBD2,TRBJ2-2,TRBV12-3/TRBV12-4,TGTGCCAGCAGTTTTCGACTAGCGGGAGTTCCCGGGGAGCTGTTTTTT,CASSFRLAGVPGELFF
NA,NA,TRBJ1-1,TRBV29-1,TGCAGCGCTAAACAGTTCATGAACACTGAAGCTTTCTTT,CSAKQFMNTEAFF
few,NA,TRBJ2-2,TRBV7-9,TGTGCCAGCAGCCCAAACTTTGGGGTGCCCGGGGAGCTGTTTTTT,CASSPNFGVPGELFF
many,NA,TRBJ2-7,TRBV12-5,TGTGCTAGTGGCTCAGGGTTTTACGAGCAGTACTTC,CASGSGFYEQYF
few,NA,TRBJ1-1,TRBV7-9,TGTGCCAGCAGCTTAGAGGCCACTGAAGCTTTCTTT,CASSLEATEAFF
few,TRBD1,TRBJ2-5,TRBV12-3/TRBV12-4,TGTGCCAGCAGGACAGGGGGATCGGCCCAGTACTTC,CASRTGGSAQYF
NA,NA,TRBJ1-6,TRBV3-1,TGTGCCAGCAGCCAAGATCGAGGAACCTATAATTCACCCCTCCACTTT,CASSQDRGTYNSPLHF
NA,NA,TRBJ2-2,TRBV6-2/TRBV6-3,TGTGCCAGCAGTTACGAGGAGGGGCCGTACACCGGGGAGCTGTGTTTT,CASSYEEGPYTGELCF
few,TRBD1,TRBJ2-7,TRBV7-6,TGTGCCAGCAGCTTAGCCGGGACAGTGTACTTTGAGCAGTACTTC,CASSLAGTVYFEQYF
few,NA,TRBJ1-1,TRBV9,TGTGCCAGCAGCGAGAGGGGGGCGGGGAACACTGAAGCTTTCTTT,CASSERGAGNTEAFF
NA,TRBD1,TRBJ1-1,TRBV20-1,TGCAGTGCTAGAGACAGGGGGATGAACACTGAAGCTTTCTTT,CSARDRGMNTEAFF
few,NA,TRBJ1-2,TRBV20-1,TGCAGTGCTAGAGGGGGAGGTTTCTATGGCTACACCTTC,CSARGGGFYGYTF
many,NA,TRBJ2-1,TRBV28,TGTGCCAGCAGCCCCAGGAGGGGTGCTCCCTACAATGAGCAGTTCTTC,CASSPRRGAPYNEQFF
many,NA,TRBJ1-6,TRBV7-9,TGTGCCAGCACCTACCGTGGATCAGATAATTCACCCCTCCACTTT,CASTYRGSDNSPLHF
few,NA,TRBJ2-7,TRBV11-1,TGTGCCAGCAGCTTGACAGGTCCCCACGAGCAGTACTTC,CASSLTGPHEQYF
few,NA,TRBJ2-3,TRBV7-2,TGTGCCAGCAGTTCCAGGTGGGCTCTCTTCCAGTATTTT,CASSSRWALFQYF
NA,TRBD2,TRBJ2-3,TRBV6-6,TGTGCCAGCAGCTCCGCTCGGGGACTAGCGGGAGGCGGTACGCAGTATTTT,CASSSARGLAGGGTQYF
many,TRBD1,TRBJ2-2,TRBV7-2,TGTGCCAGCAGCTTGCGACAGGGGGCTAGGGCCGGGGAGCTGTTTTTT,CASSLRQGARAGELFF
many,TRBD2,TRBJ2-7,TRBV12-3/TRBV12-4,TGTGCCAGCAGTCACCGTCGGGAGGGAAAGTACTTC,CASSHRREGKYF
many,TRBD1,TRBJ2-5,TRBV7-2,TGTGCCAGCAGCTACAGGGGGATGAGGTCTGGGGAGACCCAGTACTTC,CASSYRGMRSGETQYF
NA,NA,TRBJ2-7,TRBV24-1,TGTGCCACCAGTGACCTGGACAGTCCCGGAGAGCAGTACTTC,CATSDLDSPGEQYF